The text below deals with one TCR beta chain. The data derive from a study of blood T cell repertoires in COVID-19. Profiling relied on immunoSEQ multiplex PCR, and the TCRdb table lists in-frame clones only, not all of them. The sample yields around 60,000 clones, 75% to 95% seen once. The V and J ends lost 1 base and 5 bases, in that order; junction bases with no gene match: 6. There are 16 residues in the CDR3. Germline V CDR1 and CDR2: SGHAT, FQNNGV. The chain couples TRBV11-2 to TRBJ2-1; 9 bases line up with TRBD2. The sample comprised peripheral blood. This sequence originates from a woman of 80 years or more with active COVID-19. The CDR3, as DNA: TGTGCCAGCAGCTTAGTTTTGCGGGAGGGCCACAATGAGCAGTTCTTC. It is translated as CASSLVLREGHNEQFF.